The 2 T cell receptor beta chains below were found in one sample sequenced in a study of shared clonotypes between healthy human individuals. The protocol was immunoSEQ multiplex PCR, while the TCRdb copy is restricted to in-frame clones and leaves out a portion. The table lists roughly 2,300,000 clones, 80% to 95% of them singletons, with 0.3% to 0.45% in the top ten. The sample taken for sequencing was naive CD4+ T cells from PBMCs. The subset was: CD45RA+ positively selected. The receptors come from a man aged 18 to 30 in good health. Some clones in this sample may be carry-over from other donors' samples.

This chain joins TRBV19 and TRBJ1-2; a weak D match, TRBD1 (5 bases). There are 14 residues in the CDR3. Per the germline V gene, CDR1 is LNHDA and CDR2 is SQIVND (reference sequence). V was pared by 4 bases and J by 8 bases, with 17 bases between. The CDR3 DNA sequence: TGTGCCAGTAGTACCCCCCAGGGAAGAGGAGGCTACACCTTC. Protein product: CASSTPQGRGGYTF.

A word on this clone: Other DNA sequences in this sample translate to the same CDR3. The gene calls are TRBV5-1 and TRBJ2-5; a weak D match, TRBD1 (5 bases). Germline CDR1 reads SGHRS; CDR2 reads YFSETQ. V lost 0 bases and J 2 bases, leaving 8 bases between the germline ends. The CDR3 contains 14 residues. Written as DNA, the CDR3 is TGCGCCAGCAGCTTGGGGGGCTCACAAGAGACCCAGTACTTC. Encoded protein: CASSLGGSQETQYF.